The clone carrying this TCR beta chain was seen once. The data belong to a study of blood T cell repertoires in COVID-19. Study summary: The analysed material was cDNA or gDNA that came from T cells, B-cell-depleted T cells, or PBMCs.

Seattle enrolled patients during active infection and tracked them longitudinally. In the original workflow: By means of reference gene primer amplification, nucleated cell counts were estimated. Using immunoSEQ multiplex PCR, the repertoire was profiled, and TCRdb retains in-frame clones only, with some absent. From that table come the V and J calls and clone size; the DNA was used to work out D and trimming. The sample carries a few hundred thousand clones, 91% recorded once. The germline CDR1 and CDR2 sequences are LGHDT and YNNKEL (reference sequence). With 1 base clipped from V and 5 bases from J, the junction kept 4 bases outside the gene matches. The CDR3 has 15 residues.

The chain recombines TRBV3-1 (or the pseudogene TRBV3-2) with TRBJ2-1; 8 bases agree with TRBD1. The clonotype originates from a young adult with COVID-19, enrolled during active disease. The source material was peripheral blood. CDR3: CASSQGGTGNNEQFF. CDR3 nucleotides: TGTGCCAGCAGCCAAGGTGGGACAGGAAACAATGAGCAGTTCTTC.